The TCR beta chain described here comes from a study of identical twins. Notes on this clonotype: What it binds is unknown.

The V segment lost 5 bases and the J segment 2 bases; nucleotides outside the gene matches: 6. The CDR3 is 15 amino acids. Study conclusions and caveats: Models underpredicted monozygotic twin sharing of out-of-frame TCR alpha.

TCRdb reprocessed the 5' RACE reads via MiXCR and lists one record per CDR3 protein. Of 500,000 or so distinct CDR3 sequences in the sample, 20% to 25% were seen once. These data also formed part of another study, on T cells expressing NK-cell markers. That work adds: Seven of the eight sequenced donors were HCMV-seropositive; one was seronegative.

The sequence derives from a woman aged 18-29 years in good health. Source material: CD4+ T cells sorted from blood. The chain recombines TRBV12-3 or TRBV12-4 with TRBJ2-3; 8 nucleotides match TRBD1. Here the CDR3 reads CASSRDRTNTDTQYF. CDR3 nucleotide sequence: TGTGCCAGCAGTCGGGACAGGACCAACACAGATACGCAGTATTTT.